The 5 T cell receptor beta chains given below trace back to one sample, sequenced in a study of T cell repertoires in cytomegalovirus infection. TCRdb reprocessed the reads via MiXCR and lists one record per CDR3 protein. The table includes about 300,000 distinct CDR3 sequences, about 9.2% detected once. Sequencing was performed on PBMCs. Receptors originate from a human donor in good health (CMV status not recorded). Some clones in this sample may be carry-over from other donors' samples.

This clonotype came up a few times. The junction shows a germline mismatch at one end, possibly a read error. J is TRBJ2-6 and V is TRBV2; D perhaps matches TRBD2 (6 bases). This CDR3 has 12 amino acids. Germline lookup yields CDR1 SNHLY and CDR2 FYNNEI. In DNA form, the CDR3 reads TGTGCCAGCAGGAGGGACGGGACTTGGCTGCATTTC. Its translation: CASRRDGTWLHF.

This clonotype was recorded many times. The chain links TRBV29-1 to TRBJ1-1, with D uncertain. V lost 6 bases and J lost 0, with 11 bases in between. Germline V gene lookup returns CDR1 SQVTM and CDR2 ANQGSEA. This CDR3 spans 13 amino acids. CDR3: CSVQQIMNTEAFF. The CDR3 nucleotides read TGCAGCGTCCAACAGATAATGAACACTGAAGCTTTCTTT.

The chain combines TRBV20-1 with TRBJ2-7; 8 bases line up with TRBD1. The germline CDR1 and CDR2 sequences are DFQATT and SNEGSKA (reference sequence). Germline trimming cut 3 bases from V and 0 bases from J; bases unmatched to any gene: 7. The CDR3 is made up of 15 amino acids. CDR3 in amino acids: CSASSRDRNSYEQYF. The CDR3 DNA is TGCAGTGCTAGTTCCCGGGACAGGAACTCCTACGAGCAGTACTTC.

This clonotype was recorded at least ten times. This sequence joins TRBV7-3 and TRBJ2-3; 8 bases match TRBD1. Trimming took 6 bases from V and 0 from J; bases not matched to a gene: 5. The CDR3 is 15 residues long. In germline, CDR1 is SGHTA, CDR2 FQGTGA. This CDR3 is CASRRTGSSTDTQYF. In DNA form, the CDR3 reads TGTGCCAGCAGACGGACAGGGTCTAGCACAGATACGCAGTATTTT.

The sample holds many counts of this clonotype. V and J are TRBV5-1 and TRBJ2-3; 8 bases are shared with TRBD2. CDR3 size: 14 residues. Germline V CDR1 and CDR2: SGHRS, YFSETQ. V shed 5 bases, J shed 2 bases, and the junction held 4 bases outside the gene matches. Here the CDR3 DNA reads TGCGCCAGCAGTTTTAGCGGGGCCACAGATACGCAGTATTTT. Protein product: CASSFSGATDTQYF. The full variable domain, in which reference TRBV5-1 and TRBJ2-3 provide the parts outside the CDR3, is KAGVTQTPRYLIKTRGQQVTLSCSPISGHRSVSWYQQTPGQGLQFLFEYFSETQRNKGNFPGRFSGRQFSNSRSEMNVSTLELGDSALYLCASSFSGATDTQYFGPGTRLTVL.